Each of the 24 T cell receptor beta chains below was sequenced from the same sample in a study of cytomegalovirus exposure and HLA in healthy donors. The PCR employed 60 Vbeta primers together with 13 Jbeta primers. Assay used: immunoSEQ multiplex PCR; TCRdb lists only in-frame clones, some missing. The ten most abundant clones cover around 3.4% of a sample with approximately 93,000 clones. The sample taken for sequencing was PBMCs. The receptors come from a woman aged 30 to 39 in good health and CMV-seronegative.

V is TRBV28 and J is TRBJ1-5; D not certain. The CDR3 consists of 15 residues. Trimming took off 7 bases at V and 4 bases at J, with 17 bases between the two ends. CDR1 and CDR2 from the germline V gene are MDHEN and SYDVKM. The DNA of the CDR3 is TGTGCCAGCAAGCCTTGGTCAGGCCTAAATCAGCCCCAGCATTTT. Its protein is CASKPWSGLNQPQHF.

The chain carries TRBV10-3 and TRBJ1-1; D remains unclear. CDR3 length: 14 residues. Between the trimmed V and J ends, which lost 3 bases and 4 bases, there was a span of 12 bases. Germline V gene lookup returns CDR1 ENHRY and CDR2 SYGVKD. CDR3 sequence (DNA): TGTGCCATCAGTGATTGGCAGGCGGGCACTGAAGCTTTCTTT. It translates to CAISDWQAGTEAFF.

This sequence joins TRBV9 and TRBJ1-2; D gene ambiguous. CDR1 SGDLS and CDR2 YYNGEE come from the germline V gene. The germline V and J ends were trimmed by 4 bases and 2 bases, with 18 bases remaining between them. The CDR3 contains 16 residues. The CDR3: CASSPGLWGENYGYTF. The CDR3 DNA reads as TGTGCCAGCAGCCCGGGCCTCTGGGGAGAAAACTATGGCTACACCTTC.

The V gene is TRBV6-5, the J gene TRBJ2-1; TRBD1 agrees at 9 bases. This CDR3 contains 15 residues. J was trimmed by 4 bases and V by 2 bases; bases with no gene match: 3. Germline lookup yields CDR1 MNHEY and CDR2 SVGAGI. CDR3 nucleotides: TGTGCCAGCAGTTACAGGACAGGGGAGTACAATGAGCAGTTCTTC. Its protein is CASSYRTGEYNEQFF.

The chain joins TRBV4-2 to TRBJ2-1, with D perhaps TRBD2 (6 bases). The CDR3 is 16 amino acids. Between the trimmed V and J ends, which lost 3 bases and 4 bases, there was a span of 16 bases. The germline V gene has CDR1 LGHNA and CDR2 YNFKEQ. The CDR3: CASSHGGAALYNEQFF. Here the CDR3 DNA reads TGTGCCAGCAGCCACGGAGGGGCGGCCCTATACAATGAGCAGTTCTTC.

This sequence joins TRBV10-1 and TRBJ1-1; weak D call: TRBD1 (6 bases). CDR3 size: 11 residues. Trimming took 6 bases from V and 8 from J, leaving 10 bases between them. CDR1 WNHNN and CDR2 SYGVQD come from the germline V gene (reference sequence). CDR3 loop: CASRLTGEAFF. The DNA of the CDR3 is TGCGCCAGCAGGCTAACAGGGGAAGCTTTCTTT.

The chain has TRBV28 and TRBJ2-7; 9 positions match TRBD1. CDR1 and CDR2 from the germline V gene are MDHEN and SYDVKM. The ends lost 6 bases at V and 5 bases at J; junction bases unmatched: 8. This CDR3 region has 14 residues. CDR3: CASSRDRDIHEQYF. The CDR3 nucleotides read TGTGCCAGCAGCCGGGACAGGGATATCCACGAGCAGTACTTC.

V is TRBV7-3 and J is TRBJ2-5; 10 bases fit TRBD1. This CDR3 spans 16 amino acids. CDR1 is SGHTA, CDR2 FQGTGA, per germline. J was trimmed by 5 bases and V by 2 bases; bases with no gene match: 8. The chain's CDR3 is CASSLHPGQGLETQYF. The CDR3 DNA is TGTGCCAGCAGCTTACACCCGGGACAGGGGTTGGAGACCCAGTACTTC.

The rearrangement uses TRBV5-4 and TRBJ1-1; no definite D call. CDR1 and CDR2 (germline): SGHNT, YYREEE (reference sequence). The CDR3 is made up of 13 amino acids. Trimming shortened V by 4 bases and J by 1 base, and 8 bases separated the two germline ends. The CDR3: CASSVQRNTEAFF. Written as DNA, the CDR3 is TGTGCCAGCAGCGTACAAAGGAACACTGAAGCTTTCTTT.

This rearrangement joins TRBV7-9 to TRBJ2-7; the D is unclear. V was pared by 4 bases and J by 0 bases, with 13 bases between. There are 15 residues in the CDR3. Germline V gives CDR1 SEHNR, CDR2 FQNEAQ (reference sequence). CDR3 residues: CASSSFQESSYEQYF. In DNA, the CDR3 is TGTGCCAGCAGCTCTTTCCAGGAAAGCTCCTACGAGCAGTACTTC.

The chain uses TRBV29-1 and TRBJ2-3; 9 bases map to TRBD2. In germline, CDR1 is SQVTM, CDR2 ANQGSEA. V shed 4 bases, J shed 3 bases, and the junction held 8 bases outside the gene matches. CDR3 length: 15 residues. The CDR3 loop is CSVVPAGGPTDTQYF. The CDR3, as DNA: TGCAGCGTTGTACCCGCGGGAGGGCCGACAGATACGCAGTATTTT.

The chain joins TRBV5-1 to TRBJ1-2, with D perhaps TRBD1 (5 bases). The CDR3 loop spans 12 amino acids. V lost 2 bases and J 7 bases, leaving 9 bases between the germline ends. The germline V gene encodes CDR1 SGHRS and CDR2 YFSETQ. The CDR3 loop is CASSFDQGGYTF. CDR3 nucleotides: TGCGCCAGCAGCTTCGACCAGGGTGGCTACACCTTC.

This rearrangement joins TRBV18 to TRBJ2-6; 8 bases match TRBD1. Germline V gives CDR1 KGHSH, CDR2 LQKENI. This CDR3 spans 17 amino acids. Losses at the gene ends were 4 bases for V and 0 bases for J; bases not matched to a gene: 5. Here the CDR3 reads CASSLVQGGSGANVLTF. The CDR3 DNA reads TGTGCCAGCTCACTGGTACAGGGGGGCTCTGGGGCCAACGTCCTGACTTTC.

The gene calls are TRBV16 and TRBJ2-1, with 9 bases fitting TRBD2. The ends lost 4 bases at V and 4 bases at J; junction bases unmatched: 11. Germline V gives CDR1 KGHSY, CDR2 FQNENV. CDR3 length: 17 amino acids. CDR3 sequence reads: CASSRITGSGSYNEQFF. The CDR3 DNA reads TGTGCCAGCAGCCGGATAACGGGTAGCGGGAGTTACAATGAGCAGTTCTTC.

V and J are TRBV2 and TRBJ1-5; the match to TRBD1 covers 7 bases. Germline lookup yields CDR1 SNHLY and CDR2 FYNNEI. The trim removed 8 bases at V and 3 bases at J, leaving 4 bases unmatched. The CDR3 runs 13 residues. The CDR3 nucleotides are TGTGCCAGCGGGGACAGTCCCAATCAGCCCCAGCATTTT. Its translation: CASGDSPNQPQHF. The variable domain in full, with the rest retrieved from reference TRBV2 and TRBJ1-5, is EPEVTQTPSHQVTQMGQEVILRCVPISNHLYFYWYRQILGQKVEFLVSFYNNEISEKSEIFDDQFSVERPDGSNFTLKIRSTKLEDSAMYFCASGDSPNQPQHFGDGTRLSIL.

The genes are TRBV18 and TRBJ1-5, with 7 bases lining up with TRBD1. The CDR3 sequence is 16 residues long. The ends lost 5 bases at V and 4 bases at J; junction bases unmatched: 11. Germline V lookup: CDR1 KGHSH, CDR2 LQKENI. CDR3 residues: CASSFLGQAQNQPQHF. CDR3 DNA sequence: TGTGCCAGCTCATTTCTTGGACAGGCCCAAAATCAGCCCCAGCATTTT.

V and J are TRBV9 and TRBJ2-6; D may be TRBD1 (6 bases). Germline V gene lookup returns CDR1 SGDLS and CDR2 YYNGEE. CDR3 size: 15 residues. V lost 1 base and J lost 4, with 9 bases in between. CDR3 protein: CASSVSGAGANVLTF. Written as DNA, the CDR3 is TGTGCCAGCAGCGTATCAGGGGCCGGGGCCAACGTCCTGACTTTC.

The chain combines TRBV7-8 with TRBJ1-6, with 7 bases identical to TRBD1. Trimming at V came to 0 bases and at J to 7 bases, leaving 6 bases not matched to a gene. The germline gives CDR1 SGHVS, CDR2 FQNEAQ. This CDR3 is built from 16 residues. CDR3 nucleotides: TGTGCCAGCAGCTTAGCGGCAGGCAGGGGGAATTCACCCCTCCACTTT. This encodes CASSLAAGRGNSPLHF.

The chain is built from TRBV4-1 and TRBJ2-1; 11 nucleotides match TRBD2. This CDR3 comprises 17 residues. Germline loops: CDR1 MGHRA, CDR2 YSYEKL. J gave up 6 bases and V 2 bases, and 9 bases lay outside the gene matches. CDR3: CASSQRIAGGPVNEQFF. In DNA form, the CDR3 reads TGCGCCAGCAGCCAAAGAATAGCGGGAGGGCCGGTCAATGAGCAGTTCTTC.

The chain has TRBV7-9 and TRBJ2-3, with D possibly being TRBD2 (6 bases). This CDR3 contains 16 residues. The ends were cut back, 6 bases at V and 0 bases at J, with 16 bases in the middle. Germline V lookup: CDR1 SEHNR, CDR2 FQNEAQ (reference sequence). In DNA, the CDR3 is TGTGCCAGCAGATCATCTCGGGGGTCCAGCACAGATACGCAGTATTTT. It encodes CASRSSRGSSTDTQYF.

This rearrangement joins TRBV2 to TRBJ1-1; D call uncertain. This CDR3 is built from 11 residues. Looked up from germline, CDR1 is SNHLY and CDR2 is FYNNEI. The ends were cut back, 8 bases at V and 6 bases at J, with 10 bases in the middle. Here the CDR3 reads CASGNSAEAFF. CDR3 DNA: TGTGCCAGCGGCAATTCTGCTGAAGCTTTCTTT.

The rearrangement uses TRBV9 and TRBJ1-1; 7 bases align to TRBD1. J lost 5 bases, V lost 2 bases, and 6 bases had no gene match. Germline V CDR1 and CDR2: SGDLS, YYNGEE. The CDR3 is 14 residues long. Here the CDR3 DNA reads TGTGCCAGCAGCGTGTGGGACAGCCGGACTGAAGCTTTCTTT. As protein: CASSVWDSRTEAFF.

This chain joins TRBV6-1 and TRBJ1-6, with 8 positions matching TRBD1. The germline CDR1 and CDR2 sequences are MNHNS and SASEGT. The CDR3 loop spans 19 amino acids. The trim removed 1 base at V and 0 bases at J, leaving 8 bases unmatched. DNA of the CDR3: TGTGCCAGCAGTGAAGTCGGGACAGGTGTCAACTCCTATAATTCACCCCTCCACTTT. Its protein is CASSEVGTGVNSYNSPLHF.

V is TRBV6-6 and J is TRBJ2-7; no clear D gene. The CDR3 has 14 residues. The V gene lost 5 bases and the J gene lost 7 bases, with 18 bases spanning the gap. Germline CDR1 is MNHNY and CDR2 is SVGAGI (reference sequence). DNA for the CDR3: TGTGCCAGCAGTCCCGACGGATCCGCGAGGGAGCAGTACTTC. Residues: CASSPDGSAREQYF.